These 15 T cell receptor beta chains share one sample of origin, sequenced in a study of blood T cell repertoires in COVID-19. The protocol was immunoSEQ multiplex PCR, while the TCRdb copy is restricted to in-frame clones and leaves out a portion. This table has 150,000 to 180,000 clones, roughly 80% appearing once. The sample comprised peripheral blood. Receptors were obtained from a man at least 80 years old with acute or convalescent COVID-19.

The chain carries TRBV7-9 and TRBJ1-2; 9 nucleotides align to TRBD1. The CDR3 runs 15 residues. V shed 3 bases and J 7 bases; nucleotides not matched to a gene: 9. Germline CDR1 reads SEHNR; CDR2 reads FQNEAQ (reference sequence). CDR3 sequence (DNA): TGTGCCAGCAGCTTTGAGGGACAGGGAATCTCTGGCTACACCTTC. As protein: CASSFEGQGISGYTF.

The chain links TRBV28 to TRBJ2-3, with 13 bases that match TRBD2. The junction had 5 bases not matched to a gene; V was cut back by 2 bases and J by 0 bases. The germline V gene has CDR1 MDHEN and CDR2 SYDVKM. CDR3 length: 18 residues. DNA of the CDR3: TGTGCCAGCAGTTTACTTACTAGCGGGGGGGTTAGCACAGATACGCAGTATTTT. Translation: CASSLLTSGGVSTDTQYF.

The chain links TRBV7-2 to TRBJ2-5; 9 bases line up with TRBD1. The CDR3 is 16 residues long. V lost 1 base and J lost 5; bases outside the gene matches: 8. In germline, CDR1 is SGHTA, CDR2 FQGNSA. CDR3: CASSLVGGTGRETQYF. CDR3 in DNA: TGTGCCAGCAGCTTAGTTGGTGGGACAGGGCGGGAGACCCAGTACTTC.

This clone has more than one count but fewer than ten. The V gene is TRBV6-4, the J gene TRBJ2-7, with D possibly TRBD1 on 5 matching bases. Deletions cut 10 bases from V and 5 bases from J, with 30 bases between. In germline, CDR1 is MRHNA, CDR2 SNTAGT. The CDR3 is made up of 17 amino acids. The CDR3 reads CATEWTVQGNSLNEQYF. The CDR3 region has the DNA TGTGCCACCGAGTGGACCGTTCAGGGTAATAGCTTAAACGAGCAGTACTTC.

The genes are TRBV18 and TRBJ1-3, with D unresolved. The CDR3 loop spans 14 amino acids. The germline V and J ends were trimmed by 7 bases and 3 bases, with 13 bases remaining between them. The germline gives CDR1 KGHSH, CDR2 LQKENI. The CDR3 reads CASLGGSRGNTIYF. The CDR3, as DNA: TGTGCCAGCTTAGGAGGGAGTCGTGGAAACACCATATATTTT. Combining the CDR3 with reference TRBV18 and TRBJ1-3 gives the whole variable domain NAGVMQNPRHLVRRRGQEARLRCSPMKGHSHVYWYRQLPEEGLKFMVYLQKENIIDESGMPKERFSAEFPKEGPSILRIQQVVRGDSAAYFCASLGGSRGNTIYFGEGSWLTVV.

The rearrangement uses TRBV19 and TRBJ1-1, with D unresolved. The length of the CDR3 is 12 residues. The V end was cut by 4 bases, the J end by 7 bases, with 10 bases between. In germline, CDR1 is LNHDA, CDR2 SQIVND (reference sequence). CDR3 DNA: TGTGCCAGTAGTACGGGATTAAGTGAAGCTTTCTTT. Protein: CASSTGLSEAFF.

V gene TRBV6-5 combines with J gene TRBJ1-3; no reliable D call. Trimming stripped 9 bases from V and 7 bases from J, with 13 bases between. Germline CDR1 is MNHEY and CDR2 is SVGAGI. The CDR3 contains 12 residues. The CDR3 loop is CASRTGSNTIYF. CDR3 DNA sequence: TGTGCCAGTCGGACGGGGAGCAACACCATATATTTT.

The rearrangement joins TRBV6-5 to TRBJ1-6; D might be TRBD1 (6 bases). This CDR3 is 16 amino acids long. Between the trimmed V and J ends, which lost 0 bases and 8 bases, there was a span of 14 bases. CDR1 is MNHEY and CDR2 is SVGAGI in the germline V gene. The DNA for the CDR3 is TGTGCCAGCAGTTACTCGAGACAGGACAACTATTCACCCCTCCACTTT. It yields the protein CASSYSRQDNYSPLHF.

The CDR3 region has the DNA TGTGCCAGTACGGGACAGGGGCCCGAAAAACTGTTTTTT. It translates to CASTGQGPEKLFF. This chain uses TRBV19 with TRBJ1-4; 10 bases match TRBD1. Germline values: CDR1 LNHDA, CDR2 SQIVND (reference sequence). CDR3 length: 13 amino acids. J was trimmed by 8 bases and V by 7 bases; bases with no gene match: 4.

As regards this clone: The sample carries other DNA sequences with the same CDR3. V usage is TRBV18 and J usage is TRBJ1-1; D remains unclear. Deletions cut 4 bases from V and 1 base from J, with 7 bases between. CDR3 size: 13 residues. In germline, CDR1 is KGHSH, CDR2 LQKENI. For the CDR3, the DNA is TGTGCCAGCTCACTGGGCGAGAACACTGAAGCTTTCTTT. Translation: CASSLGENTEAFF.

This chain uses TRBV11-3 with TRBJ1-2, with TRBD1 matching over 12 bases. The CDR3 loop spans 16 amino acids. Germline V CDR1 and CDR2: SGHNT, YENEEA. V gave up 5 bases and J gave up 6 bases; unmatched junction bases: 10. CDR3: CASSTGQGAWEDGYTF. CDR3 sequence (DNA): TGTGCCAGCAGCACGGGACAGGGGGCATGGGAAGATGGCTACACCTTC. Together with reference TRBV11-3 and TRBJ1-2, the CDR3 gives the full variable domain: EAGVVQSPRYKIIEKKQPVAFWCNPISGHNTLYWYLQNLGQGPELLIRYENEEAVDDSQLPKDRFSAERLKGVDSTLKIQPAELGDSAVYLCASSTGQGAWEDGYTFGSGTRLTVV.

This sequence joins TRBV6-5 and TRBJ1-2, with D perhaps matching TRBD1 (5 bases). The CDR3 is made up of 12 amino acids. V was trimmed by 8 bases and J by 5 bases, leaving 12 bases between them. The germline gives CDR1 MNHEY, CDR2 SVGAGI. Here the CDR3 DNA reads TGTGCCAGCCGGCCGACAGTATATGGCTACACCTTC. Protein sequence: CASRPTVYGYTF.

On this clone itself: The sample holds other DNA sequences that translate to the same CDR3. The rearrangement links TRBV5-1 to TRBJ1-1; D is undetermined. CDR1 and CDR2 from the germline V gene are SGHRS and YFSETQ. Trimming left V 0 bases short and J 7 bases short, with 10 bases between. The CDR3 contains 13 residues. The CDR3 DNA is TGCGCCAGCAGCTTGGGGGCAGCCAATGAAGCTTTCTTT. The encoded protein is CASSLGAANEAFF. Together with reference TRBV5-1 and TRBJ1-1, the CDR3 gives the full variable domain: KAGVTQTPRYLIKTRGQQVTLSCSPISGHRSVSWYQQTPGQGLQFLFEYFSETQRNKGNFPGRFSGRQFSNSRSEMNVSTLELGDSALYLCASSLGAANEAFFGQGTRLTVV.

The chain combines TRBV7-2 with TRBJ2-5; D perhaps matches TRBD1 (6 bases). The CDR3 totals 13 residues. Between the trimmed V and J ends, which lost 3 bases and 2 bases, there was a span of 7 bases. Germline CDR1 reads SGHTA; CDR2 reads FQGNSA. CDR3 DNA sequence: TGTGCCAGCAGCTTTGGACAGCAAGAGACCCAGTACTTC. It encodes CASSFGQQETQYF.

J is TRBJ2-4 and V is TRBV11-3; 7 nucleotides align to TRBD1. CDR3 length equals 13 residues. Germline-derived CDR1 and CDR2 are SGHNT and YENEEA. V lost 5 bases and J lost 8; bases outside the gene matches: 6. The CDR3 protein is CASSTGQSDIQYF. In DNA, the CDR3 is TGTGCCAGCAGCACGGGACAGTCGGACATTCAGTACTTC.